This T cell receptor (beta chain) was sequenced for a study of post-analysis software for immune sequencing data. Looking at the study overall: Several disease courses (relapsing-remitting, secondary progressive and progressive-relapsing) of multiple sclerosis were included.

CDR1 is KGHSH, CDR2 LQKENI, per germline. V was cut by 2 bases and J by 5 bases, with 12 bases left in between. The CDR3 runs 14 residues. This clonotype was detected only a few times. Its antigen remains unidentified. Notes on the study in general: Samples from a shared batch, those prepared together, strongly co-clustered by F measure. Compared against controls, patients with multiple sclerosis displayed significantly lower normalized Chao1 diversity. A few TRBV segments occurring more often in patients than controls included TRBV5-6, TRBV5-1 and TRBV20-1.

Built from TCR beta cDNA, the libraries had unique molecular identifiers in them. TCRdb analysed the PCR reads with MiXCR anew, one entry per CDR3 protein. The sample records fewer than 850,000 distinct CDR3 sequences, 25% to 30% being singletons. The sequence was collected from a girl aged 5 to 17 with multiple sclerosis. The V call is TRBV18, the J call TRBJ1-1; D is unresolved. Source material: blood. CDR3 amino acids: CASSPARSGTEAFF. The CDR3 DNA reads TGTGCCAGCTCACCAGCGCGGTCCGGAACTGAAGCTTTCTTT.